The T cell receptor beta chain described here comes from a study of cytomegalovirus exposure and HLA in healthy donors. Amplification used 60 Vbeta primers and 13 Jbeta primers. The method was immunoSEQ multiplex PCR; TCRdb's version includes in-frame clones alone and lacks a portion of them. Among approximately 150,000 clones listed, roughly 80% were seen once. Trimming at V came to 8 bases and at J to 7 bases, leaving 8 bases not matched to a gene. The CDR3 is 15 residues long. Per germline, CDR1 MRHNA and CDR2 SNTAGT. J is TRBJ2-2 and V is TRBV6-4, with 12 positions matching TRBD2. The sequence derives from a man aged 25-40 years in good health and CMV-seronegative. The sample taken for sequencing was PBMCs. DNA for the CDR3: TGTGCCAGCTCCCGGACTAGCGGGGTTGGCGGGGAGCTGTTTTTT. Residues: CASSRTSGVGGELFF.